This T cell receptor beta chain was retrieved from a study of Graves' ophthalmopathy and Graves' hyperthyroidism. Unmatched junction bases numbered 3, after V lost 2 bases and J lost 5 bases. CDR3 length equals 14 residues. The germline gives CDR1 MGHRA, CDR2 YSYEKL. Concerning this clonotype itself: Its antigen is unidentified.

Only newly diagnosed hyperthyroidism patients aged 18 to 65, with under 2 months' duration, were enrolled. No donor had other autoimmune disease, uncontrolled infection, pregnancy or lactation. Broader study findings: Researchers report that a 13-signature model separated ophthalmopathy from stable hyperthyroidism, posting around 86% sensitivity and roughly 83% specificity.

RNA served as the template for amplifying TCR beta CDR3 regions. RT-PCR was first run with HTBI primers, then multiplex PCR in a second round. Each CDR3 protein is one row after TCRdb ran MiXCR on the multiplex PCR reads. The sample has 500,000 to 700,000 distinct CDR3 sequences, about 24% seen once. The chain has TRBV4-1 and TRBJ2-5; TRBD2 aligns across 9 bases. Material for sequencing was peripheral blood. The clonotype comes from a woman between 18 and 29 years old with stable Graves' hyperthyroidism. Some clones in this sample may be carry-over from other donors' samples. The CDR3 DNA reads TGCGCCAGCAGCCAACAAGGACTAGCGGAGACCCAGTACTTC. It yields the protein CASSQQGLAETQYF.